This T cell receptor (beta chain) was recorded in a study of long-term antiretroviral therapy in people with HIV. Specimens carried about 0.85-11 million cryopreserved PBMC before DNA extraction. immunoSEQ v3.0 was run at survey level. Sequencing used immunoSEQ multiplex PCR; TCRdb keeps in-frame clones, though not all of them. Of about 36,000 clones in the sample, around three quarters were seen once. Regarding this clone: Its antigen is not known.

Study results and caveats: Diversity measured after ART increased yet remained under transplant donor controls.

There are 13 residues in the CDR3. CDR1 and CDR2 (germline): ENHRY, SYGVKD. V lost 2 bases, J lost 6 bases, and 10 bases lay in between. The chain couples TRBV10-3 to TRBJ1-2; D is ambiguous. The receptor comes from a young man with HIV. The material was unsorted PBMCs, obtained 3.4 years after starting antiretroviral therapy. CDR3 nucleotide sequence: TGTGCCATCAGTGAGGGGCCGCGGGATGGCTACACCTTC. It is translated as CAISEGPRDGYTF.